This TCR beta chain was found in a study of blood T cell repertoires in COVID-19. Overall study context: COVID-19 samples collected from the United States, Italy and Spain covered acute and convalescent phases. The cDNA or gDNA used as material had been derived from T cells, B-cell-depleted T cells, or PBMCs.

This CDR3 has 13 amino acids. The V and J ends lost 1 base and 7 bases respectively, with 10 bases between them. Germline CDR1 and CDR2: SNHLY and FYNNEI. Authors' analysis steps: Nucleated cell counts were estimated from reference gene primer amplification. Method: immunoSEQ multiplex PCR; TCRdb's copy keeps in-frame clones and lacks some. Clonal size and the V and J genes are those of that table, whereas D and trimming came from the DNA. Of around 140,000 clones in the sample, roughly four fifths are singletons; the top ten hold roughly 15%. This receptor was taken from a human donor with acute or convalescent COVID-19. The donor label of this sample is uncertain. What was sequenced was peripheral blood. The chain couples TRBV2 to TRBJ2-5, with a weak D call TRBD2 (5 bases). DNA of the CDR3: TGTGCCAGCAGTGAAGGGGAGAAAGGGACCCAGTACTTC. Protein product: CASSEGEKGTQYF. The full variable domain, with the rest looked up from reference TRBV2 and TRBJ2-5, is EPEVTQTPSHQVTQMGQEVILRCVPISNHLYFYWYRQILGQKVEFLVSFYNNEISEKSEIFDDQFSVERPDGSNFTLKIRSTKLEDSAMYFCASSEGEKGTQYFGPGTRLLVL.